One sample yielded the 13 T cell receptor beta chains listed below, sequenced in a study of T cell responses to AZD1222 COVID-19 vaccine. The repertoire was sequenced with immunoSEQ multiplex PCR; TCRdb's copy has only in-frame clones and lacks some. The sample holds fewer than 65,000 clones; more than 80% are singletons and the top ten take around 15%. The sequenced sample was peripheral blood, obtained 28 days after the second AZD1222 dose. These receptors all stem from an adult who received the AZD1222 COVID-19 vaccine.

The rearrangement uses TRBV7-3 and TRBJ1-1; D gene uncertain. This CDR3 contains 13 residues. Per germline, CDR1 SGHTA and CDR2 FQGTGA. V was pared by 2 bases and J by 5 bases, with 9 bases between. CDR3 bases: TGTGCCAGCAGCTTAGGGCAGGAGACTGAAGCTTTCTTT. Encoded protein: CASSLGQETEAFF. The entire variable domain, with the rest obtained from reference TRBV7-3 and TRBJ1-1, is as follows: GAGVSQTPSNKVTEKGKYVELRCDPISGHTALYWYRQSLGQGPEFLIYFQGTGAADDSGLPNDRFFAVRPEGSVSTLKIQRTERGDSAVYLCASSLGQETEAFFGQGTRLTVV.

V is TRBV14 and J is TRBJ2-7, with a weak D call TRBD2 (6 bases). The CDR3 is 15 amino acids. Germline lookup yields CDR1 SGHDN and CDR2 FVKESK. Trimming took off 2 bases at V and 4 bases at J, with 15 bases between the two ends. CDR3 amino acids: CASSQHSGVSYEQYF. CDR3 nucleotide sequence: TGTGCCAGCAGCCAACATTCGGGAGTCTCTTACGAGCAGTACTTC.

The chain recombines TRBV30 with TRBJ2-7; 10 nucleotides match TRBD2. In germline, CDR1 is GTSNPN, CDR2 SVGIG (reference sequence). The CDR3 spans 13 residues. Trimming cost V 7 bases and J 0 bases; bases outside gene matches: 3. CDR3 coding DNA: TGTGCCTATCAGCGGGAGGGCTCCTACGAGCAGTACTTC. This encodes CAYQREGSYEQYF.

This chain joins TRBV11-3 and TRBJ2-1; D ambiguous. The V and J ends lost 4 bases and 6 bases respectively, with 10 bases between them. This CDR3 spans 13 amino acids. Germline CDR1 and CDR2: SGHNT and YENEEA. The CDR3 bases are TGTGCCAGCAGCTCCTCGTCCGGCAATGAGCAGTTCTTC. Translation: CASSSSSGNEQFF.

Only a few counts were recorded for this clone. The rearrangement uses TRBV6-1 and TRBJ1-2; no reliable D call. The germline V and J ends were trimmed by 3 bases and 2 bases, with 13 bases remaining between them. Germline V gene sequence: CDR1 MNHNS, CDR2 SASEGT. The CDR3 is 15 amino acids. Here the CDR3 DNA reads TGTGCCAGCAGTGACCCACTAATTGAGAACTATGGCTACACCTTC. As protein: CASSDPLIENYGYTF.

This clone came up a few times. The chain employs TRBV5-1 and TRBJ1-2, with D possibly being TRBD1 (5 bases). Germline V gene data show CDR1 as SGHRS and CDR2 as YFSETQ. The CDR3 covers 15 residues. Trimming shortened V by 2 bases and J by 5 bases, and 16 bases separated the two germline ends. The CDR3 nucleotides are TGCGCCAGCAGCTTTATCGGATCCGGGGGGTATGGCTACACCTTC. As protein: CASSFIGSGGYGYTF.

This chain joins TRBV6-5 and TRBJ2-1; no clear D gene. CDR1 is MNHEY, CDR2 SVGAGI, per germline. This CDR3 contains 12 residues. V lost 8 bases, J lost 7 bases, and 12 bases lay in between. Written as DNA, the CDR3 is TGTGCCAGCTGGGCCGGCCGAAATGAGCAGTTCTTC. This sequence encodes CASWAGRNEQFF.

CDR3 residues: CASSLGAGFNTEAFF. The CDR3 DNA follows: TGCGCCAGCAGCTTGGGGGCAGGCTTTAACACTGAAGCTTTCTTT. The chain recombines TRBV5-1 with TRBJ1-1, with D unresolved. CDR1 and CDR2 (germline): SGHRS, YFSETQ. Trimming stripped 0 bases from V and 2 bases from J, with 11 bases between. The CDR3 extends over 15 amino acids.

The CDR3 here is CASSIEGSGNTIYF. The CDR3 coding sequence is TGTGCCAGTAGTATAGAGGGGTCCGGAAACACCATATATTTT. This sequence joins TRBV19 and TRBJ1-3; no definite D call. The CDR3 has 14 amino acids. Trimming stripped 0 bases from V and 4 bases from J, with 7 bases between. The V gene's germline CDR1 is LNHDA and CDR2 SQIVND (reference sequence).

CDR3 nucleotide sequence: TGTGCCAGCAGTCCAATACGCGGGAACACTGAAGCTTTCTTT. Amino acid sequence: CASSPIRGNTEAFF. The chain links TRBV9 to TRBJ1-1; unclear D gene. This CDR3 comprises 14 residues. V was trimmed by 5 bases and J by 1 base, leaving 12 bases between them. Germline CDR1 SGDLS, CDR2 YYNGEE.

The chain's CDR3 is CASSMWSGNPTDTQYF. The CDR3 DNA reads as TGTGCCAGTAGTATGTGGAGCGGGAACCCCACAGATACGCAGTATTTT. The rearrangement joins TRBV19 to TRBJ2-3, with 7 bases aligning to TRBD2. V trimming: 3 bases; J trimming: 2 bases; junction bases outside the gene matches: 8. The CDR3 has 16 amino acids. CDR1 LNHDA and CDR2 SQIVND come from the germline V gene (reference sequence).

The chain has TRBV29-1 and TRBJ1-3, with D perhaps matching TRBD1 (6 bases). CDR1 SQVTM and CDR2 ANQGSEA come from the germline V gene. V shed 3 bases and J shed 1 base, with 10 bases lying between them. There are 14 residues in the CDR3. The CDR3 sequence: CSVDQGSSGNTIYF. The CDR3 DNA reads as TGCAGCGTTGATCAGGGGTCGTCTGGAAACACCATATATTTT.

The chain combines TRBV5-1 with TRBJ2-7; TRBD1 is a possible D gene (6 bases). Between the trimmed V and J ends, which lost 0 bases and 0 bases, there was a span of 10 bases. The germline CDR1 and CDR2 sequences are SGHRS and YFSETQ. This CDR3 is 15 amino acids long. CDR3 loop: CASSLAGTTSYEQYF. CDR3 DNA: TGCGCCAGCAGCTTGGCCGGGACAACCTCCTACGAGCAGTACTTC.